A single sample is the source of the 30 T cell receptor beta chains below, sequenced in a study of blood T cells in healthy people across ages. Using a J-beta primer mix together with a sample-barcoded 5' primer, a second PCR was run for roughly 6 to 12 cycles. One entry per CDR3 protein results from TCRdb running MiXCR on the 5' RACE reads. The sample consists of fewer than 900,000 distinct CDR3 sequences, under 40% of them appearing once. Sequenced sample: blood. All receptors derive from a man younger than 35 in good health.

About this clonotype: A clone one base away is much larger, so this may be a read error. The CDR3 is CASSRGQGDNEQYF. The CDR3 DNA is TGTGCCAGCAGTAGGGGACAGGGGGACAATGAGCAGTACTTC. The chain is built from TRBV12-3 or TRBV12-4 and TRBJ2-5; 11 bases are a match to TRBD1. This CDR3 has 14 residues. Germline trimming cut 5 bases from V and 11 bases from J; bases unmatched to any gene: 10.

V usage is TRBV9 and J usage is TRBJ2-7; perhaps TRBD1 as D (6 bases). The CDR3 is 14 amino acids. The germline gives CDR1 SGDLS, CDR2 YYNGEE. V was pared by 4 bases and J by 7 bases, with 18 bases between. For the CDR3, the DNA is TGTGCCAGCAGCCCCTTGGACAGCTACAATGAGCAGTACTTC. It is translated as CASSPLDSYNEQYF.

As DNA, the CDR3 is TGTGCCAGCAGCACCTTCGAGGGGGGGCAGAAGTACGAGCAGTACTTC. It encodes CASSTFEGGQKYEQYF. This rearrangement joins TRBV13 to TRBJ2-7, with D tentatively TRBD2 (7 bases). From germline, CDR1 is PRHDT and CDR2 FYEKMQ (reference sequence). The CDR3 runs 16 residues. Between the trimmed V and J ends, which lost 5 bases and 4 bases, there was a span of 21 bases.

This clonotype was detected a few times. The chain links TRBV12-3 or TRBV12-4 to TRBJ1-5, with D tentatively TRBD1 (5 bases). The CDR3 loop spans 14 amino acids. With 5 bases removed from V and 2 bases from J, the gap between germline ends came to 10 bases. CDR3 amino acids: CASSHAGGNQPQHF. The CDR3 bases are TGTGCCAGCAGTCATGCGGGGGGCAATCAGCCCCAGCATTTT.

V is TRBV7-6 and J is TRBJ2-2; no clear D. V lost 2 bases, J lost 3 bases, and 10 bases lay in between. This CDR3 is built from 15 residues. Germline V gene sequence: CDR1 SGHVS, CDR2 FNYEAQ. CDR3 sequence (DNA): TGTGCCAGCAGCTTAAGCCAGGCCTACACCGGGGAGCTGTTTTTT. Its protein is CASSLSQAYTGELFF.

This chain joins TRBV11-2 and TRBJ2-7; 9 bases line up with TRBD1. The CDR3 loop spans 15 amino acids. CDR1 is SGHAT and CDR2 is FQNNGV in the germline V gene. Germline trimming cut 3 bases from V and 2 bases from J; bases unmatched to any gene: 5. CDR3: CASSLGTGIPYEQYF. For the CDR3, the DNA is TGTGCCAGCAGCTTGGGGACAGGGATCCCCTACGAGCAGTACTTC.

This clonotype was observed at least ten times. This chain uses TRBV12-3 or TRBV12-4 with TRBJ1-2; D is perhaps TRBD1 (6 bases). This CDR3 spans 13 amino acids. V gave up 6 bases and J gave up 8 bases, with 16 bases separating them. CDR3: CASRQQGGGGYTF. The CDR3 DNA reads as TGTGCCAGCAGACAACAGGGCGGCGGGGGCTACACCTTC.

The J gene is TRBJ2-5, the V gene TRBV7-9, with D tentatively TRBD1 (5 bases). Trimming shortened V by 5 bases and J by 1 base, and 17 bases separated the two germline ends. Per germline, CDR1 SEHNR and CDR2 FQNEAQ (reference sequence). CDR3 length: 16 residues. CDR3 sequence: CASSRPTVTVQETQYF. In DNA form, the CDR3 reads TGTGCCAGCAGCCGTCCGACCGTGACAGTCCAAGAGACCCAGTACTTC.

This chain uses TRBV25-1 with TRBJ2-6; no firm D call. V lost 3 bases and J lost 0, with 6 bases in between. The germline gives CDR1 MGHDK, CDR2 SYGVNS. The CDR3 length is 15 residues. The CDR3 DNA sequence: TGTGCCAGCAGTGAGTCCTTCTCTGGGGCCAACGTCCTGACTTTC. This codes for CASSESFSGANVLTF.

The gene calls are TRBV6-1 and TRBJ1-5; D not resolved. The V end was cut by 4 bases, the J end by 4 bases, with 14 bases between. Germline-derived CDR1 and CDR2 are MNHNS and SASEGT. This CDR3 comprises 15 residues. CDR3 DNA sequence: TGTGCCAGCAGTGCTTATCGGCAGGTTAATCAGCCCCAGCATTTT. This sequence encodes CASSAYRQVNQPQHF.

V and J are TRBV12-3 or TRBV12-4 and TRBJ1-5; 8 bases line up with TRBD1. The length of the CDR3 is 17 residues. Losses at the gene ends were 1 base for V and 5 bases for J; bases not matched to a gene: 10. In nucleotides, the CDR3 is TGTGCCAGCAGTTTAGGGTCCGGACAGGGTGCGTATCAGCCCCAGCATTTT. This codes for CASSLGSGQGAYQPQHF.

V and J are TRBV6-2 or TRBV6-3 and TRBJ2-5; D is undetermined. The CDR3 loop spans 15 amino acids. Germline V gene lookup returns CDR1 MNHEY and CDR2 SVGEGT. Trimming left V 6 bases short and J 1 base short, with 15 bases between. CDR3 sequence reads: CASRTQVVFQETQYF. The CDR3 DNA sequence: TGTGCCAGCAGGACTCAGGTGGTTTTCCAAGAGACCCAGTACTTC.

V usage is TRBV24-1 and J usage is TRBJ1-2; 7 bases map to TRBD1. The CDR3 loop spans 14 amino acids. V was pared by 4 bases and J by 6 bases, with 7 bases of the junction left unmatched. Per the germline V gene, CDR1 is KGHDR and CDR2 is SFDVKD. CDR3 amino acids: CATSDPGTVDGYTF. The CDR3 DNA is TGTGCCACCAGTGACCCAGGGACAGTGGATGGCTACACCTTC.

The rearrangement joins TRBV25-1 to TRBJ1-2; TRBD1 aligns across 9 bases. The length of the CDR3 is 15 residues. Germline V gene lookup returns CDR1 MGHDK and CDR2 SYGVNS. J lost 6 bases, V lost 6 bases, and 11 bases had no gene match. This chain's CDR3 is CASSPGTGRAHGYTF. DNA for the CDR3: TGTGCCAGCAGCCCGGGGACAGGGCGGGCTCATGGCTACACCTTC.

Only a few counts were recorded for this clonotype. The chain employs TRBV5-1 and TRBJ2-3, with D possibly called TRBD1 or TRBD2 (5 bases each). Trimming removed 1 base at V and 4 bases at J, with 19 bases between. The CDR3 length is 17 residues. The germline V gene has CDR1 SGHRS and CDR2 YFSETQ. This CDR3 is CASSLWKRGVRADTQYF. The CDR3 DNA reads as TGCGCCAGCAGCTTGTGGAAAAGGGGTGTGAGGGCAGATACGCAGTATTTT. Full variable domain (missing parts from reference TRBV5-1 and TRBJ2-3): KAGVTQTPRYLIKTRGQQVTLSCSPISGHRSVSWYQQTPGQGLQFLFEYFSETQRNKGNFPGRFSGRQFSNSRSEMNVSTLELGDSALYLCASSLWKRGVRADTQYFGPGTRLTVL.

This clonotype has more than one count but fewer than ten. V gene TRBV7-9 combines with J gene TRBJ2-1, with TRBD2 identical over 7 bases. CDR3 length: 14 amino acids. The J segment lost 8 bases and the V segment lost 7 bases, leaving 11 bases of the junction unmatched. CDR1 is SEHNR, CDR2 FQNEAQ, per germline (reference sequence). Written as DNA, the CDR3 is TGTGCCAGCACCCGAAGGGAGGGTAGGGATGAGCAGTTCTTC. Amino acid sequence: CASTRREGRDEQFF.

This CDR3 is CASSPEQGIFNEQFF. In DNA, the CDR3 is TGCGCCAGCAGTCCAGAGCAGGGGATCTTCAATGAGCAGTTCTTC. The chain has TRBV23-1 and TRBJ2-1; maybe TRBD1 (6 bases). TRBV23-1 is identified as an open reading frame with a role that is uncertain. Trimming removed 4 bases at V and 6 bases at J, with 16 bases between. This CDR3 comprises 15 residues.

This clonotype was counted between two and nine times. The J gene is TRBJ1-5, the V gene TRBV7-2; D gene ambiguous. The V and J ends lost 2 bases and 0 bases respectively, with 8 bases between them. Germline V gives CDR1 SGHTA, CDR2 FQGNSA. The CDR3 runs to 15 residues. The CDR3 region has the DNA TGTGCCAGCAGCTTATCCCCGACTAGCAATCAGCCCCAGCATTTT. Its protein is CASSLSPTSNQPQHF. Using reference TRBV7-2 and TRBJ1-5 for the parts outside the CDR3, the full variable domain is GAGVSQSPSNKVTEKGKDVELRCDPISGHTALYWYRQSLGQGLEFLIYFQGNSAPDKSGLPSDRFSAERTGGSVSTLTIQRTQQEDSAVYLCASSLSPTSNQPQHFGDGTRLSIL.

This clonotype showed up just a few times. The gene calls are TRBV28 and TRBJ1-2; D ambiguous. This CDR3 has 13 residues. Germline values: CDR1 MDHEN, CDR2 SYDVKM. V lost 7 bases and J 8 bases, leaving 17 bases between the germline ends. CDR3 coding DNA: TGTGCCAGCACCAAAGGAGACCTGCGGGGCTACACCTTC. This translates into CASTKGDLRGYTF.

This clonotype has ten or more counts. The rearrangement links TRBV27 to TRBJ2-1, with 8 bases matching TRBD2. The CDR3 runs to 15 residues. Germline-derived CDR1 and CDR2 are MNHEY and SMNVEV (reference sequence). Trimming at V came to 7 bases and at J to 5 bases, leaving 10 bases not matched to a gene. The CDR3 DNA reads TGTGCCAGCATTCAGGCCAGCGGGGGTAACAATGAGCAGTTCTTC. Its translation: CASIQASGGNNEQFF.

The chain joins TRBV12-3 or TRBV12-4 to TRBJ2-1, with 13 bases lining up with TRBD2. The CDR3 is 18 amino acids. V lost 3 bases and J lost 6; bases outside the gene matches: 11. The chain's CDR3 is CASSFRTSGGEPVNEQFF. The CDR3 bases are TGTGCCAGCAGTTTCCGGACTAGCGGGGGTGAACCTGTCAATGAGCAGTTCTTC.

This chain links TRBV4-3 with TRBJ1-2, with TRBD1 as a possible D gene (5 bases). CDR1 and CDR2 (germline): LGHNA, YSLEER. V was trimmed by 0 bases and J by 4 bases, leaving 9 bases between them. The CDR3 length is 14 residues. The CDR3 sequence: CASSQDGAGYGYTF. The CDR3 nucleotides are TGCGCCAGCAGCCAAGACGGGGCTGGCTATGGCTACACCTTC.

The chain links TRBV20-1 to TRBJ1-4; D is possibly TRBD1 (5 bases). The germline CDR1 and CDR2 sequences are DFQATT and SNEGSKA (reference sequence). The CDR3 contains 17 residues. V lost 3 bases and J lost 0, with 17 bases in between. The CDR3 sequence is CSARGTSTITTNEKLFF. CDR3 in DNA: TGCAGTGCTAGGGGGACTTCAACCATCACAACTAATGAAAAACTGTTTTTT.

This clonotype showed up many times. The chain links TRBV10-3 to TRBJ2-3; no clear D. This CDR3 contains 16 residues. The germline V gene has CDR1 ENHRY and CDR2 SYGVKD. Trimming pared 5 bases from V and 0 bases from J, leaving 15 bases between. The CDR3 is CAISSPDGGSTDTQYF. The CDR3 DNA reads TGTGCCATCAGTTCTCCCGACGGCGGTAGCACAGATACGCAGTATTTT.

This clonotype turned up a few times. V gene TRBV20-1 combines with J gene TRBJ2-3; D is unclear. The CDR3 sequence is 15 residues long. Per the germline V gene, CDR1 is DFQATT and CDR2 is SNEGSKA (reference sequence). Trimming shortened V by 3 bases and J by 5 bases, and 18 bases separated the two germline ends. In nucleotides, the CDR3 is TGCAGTGCTAGCGGTCAACCCGGTCGGAAAGATACGCAGTATTTT. It is translated as CSASGQPGRKDTQYF.

The J gene is TRBJ1-5, the V gene TRBV20-1; no reliable D call. This CDR3 is built from 11 residues. V was trimmed by 0 bases and J by 9 bases, leaving 6 bases between them. Germline lookup yields CDR1 DFQATT and CDR2 SNEGSKA (reference sequence). The DNA for the CDR3 is TGCAGTGCTAGAGAAGAGGGGCCCCAGCATTTT. Its translation: CSAREEGPQHF.

A few counts support this clonotype. V is TRBV25-1 and J is TRBJ2-7, with a possible D match to TRBD1 (6 bases). CDR3 length: 14 amino acids. With 4 bases removed from V and 2 bases from J, the gap between germline ends came to 12 bases. Germline V gene lookup returns CDR1 MGHDK and CDR2 SYGVNS. CDR3 sequence: CASSVTDRPYEQYF. The CDR3 DNA reads TGTGCCAGCAGTGTTACGGACAGACCCTACGAGCAGTACTTC.

This sequence joins TRBV14 and TRBJ2-1; no clear D gene. The CDR3 is made up of 12 amino acids. Trimming took 3 bases from V and 13 from J, leaving 13 bases between them. Germline CDR1 reads SGHDN; CDR2 reads FVKESK. The CDR3 sequence: CASSQGMETQFF. CDR3 coding DNA: TGTGCCAGCAGCCAGGGGATGGAGACCCAGTTCTTC.

In this sample, this clonotype turned up a few times. The chain employs TRBV5-6 and TRBJ2-5, with 9 bases that match TRBD2. The V segment lost 0 bases and the J segment 0 bases; nucleotides outside the gene matches: 12. The CDR3 extends over 19 amino acids. CDR1 and CDR2 (germline): SGHDT, YYEEEE. The CDR3 protein is CASSLETRLAGRYQETQYF. For the CDR3, the DNA is TGTGCCAGCAGCTTGGAGACGAGGCTAGCGGGGAGGTACCAAGAGACCCAGTACTTC.

The chain is built from TRBV2 and TRBJ2-3; D ambiguous. The length of the CDR3 is 13 residues. Germline CDR1 and CDR2: SNHLY and FYNNEI. Deletions cut 5 bases from V and 4 bases from J, with 10 bases between. The CDR3 loop reads CASSLQRSDTQYF. CDR3 DNA sequence: TGTGCCAGCAGTTTACAGCGTTCAGATACGCAGTATTTT.